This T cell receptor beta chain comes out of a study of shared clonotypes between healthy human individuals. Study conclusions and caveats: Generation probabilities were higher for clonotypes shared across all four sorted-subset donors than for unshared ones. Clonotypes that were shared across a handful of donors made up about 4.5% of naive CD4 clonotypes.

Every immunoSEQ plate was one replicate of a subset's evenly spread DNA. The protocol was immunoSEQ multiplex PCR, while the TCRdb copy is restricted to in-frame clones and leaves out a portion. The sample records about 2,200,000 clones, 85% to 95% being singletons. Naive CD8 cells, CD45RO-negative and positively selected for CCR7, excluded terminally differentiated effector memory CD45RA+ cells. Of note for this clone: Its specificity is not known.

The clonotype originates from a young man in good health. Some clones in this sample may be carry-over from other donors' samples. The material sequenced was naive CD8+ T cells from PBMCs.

Here the CDR3 DNA reads TGTGCCAGCAGCGACCGGGACACCTCGAACACCGGGGAGCTGTTTTTT. Protein sequence: CASSDRDTSNTGELFF. This rearrangement joins TRBV7-9 to TRBJ2-2; a possible D gene is TRBD1 (6 bases). CDR1 and CDR2 (germline): SEHNR, FQNEAQ (reference sequence). There are 16 residues in the CDR3. V was clipped by 5 bases and J by 0 bases, with 13 bases between them.